The 23 T cell receptor beta chains reported below all come from one sample, sequenced in a study of identical twins. TCRdb fed the 5' RACE reads into MiXCR, producing one record per CDR3 protein. Here the sample spans 1.5 million to 2 million distinct CDR3 sequences, about 32% being singletons. Sequenced material: cord blood. The origin of the receptors is a newborn girl in good health.

In regard to this clonotype: One end of the junction varies from germline; a read error may be responsible. The chain has TRBV10-3 and TRBJ1-2; D gene ambiguous. The CDR3 contains 11 residues. The V gene's germline CDR1 is ENHRY and CDR2 SYGVKD. The CDR3 reads CAIKGNYGHTF. CDR3 nucleotide sequence: TGTGCCATCAAGGGCAACTATGGCCACACCTTC.

The chain has TRBV13 and TRBJ2-1; 9 bases align to TRBD2. Germline assignment: CDR1 PRHDT and CDR2 FYEKMQ (reference sequence). Trimming at V came to 6 bases and at J to 5 bases, leaving 8 bases not matched to a gene. CDR3 length equals 15 residues. The CDR3 nucleotides are TGTGCCAGCAGGGGGGGACTAGCCTCTCACAATGAGCAGTTCTTC. It specifies CASRGGLASHNEQFF. The entire variable domain, with the rest obtained from reference TRBV13 and TRBJ2-1, is as follows: AAGVIQSPRHLIKEKRETATLKCYPIPRHDTVYWYQQGPGQDPQFLISFYEKMQSDKGSIPDRFSAQQFSDYHSELNMSSLELGDSALYFCASRGGLASHNEQFFGPGTRLTVL.

The rearrangement links TRBV7-2 to TRBJ2-1; TRBD2 agrees at 9 bases. CDR3 size: 15 residues. Germline CDR1 reads SGHTA; CDR2 reads FQGNSA. Germline trimming cut 2 bases from V and 7 bases from J; bases unmatched to any gene: 6. The CDR3 sequence: CASSLPPSGINEQFF. CDR3 bases: TGTGCCAGCAGCTTACCCCCTAGCGGGATTAATGAGCAGTTCTTC.

This clonotype was detected only once. A much larger clonotype is one base distant, so this may be a read error. This rearrangement joins TRBV13 to TRBJ2-1; D is ambiguous. The V gene's germline CDR1 is PRHDT and CDR2 FYEKMQ (reference sequence). The CDR3 length is 16 residues. DNA of the CDR3: TGTGCCAGCAGCGAAGACGGATTAAGCTCCAACAATGAGCAGTTCTTC. Translation gives CASSEDGLSSNNEQFF.

This clonotype occurred a few times. The V and J genes are TRBV7-2 and TRBJ2-5, with D unclear. The V and J ends lost 5 bases and 0 bases respectively, with 10 bases between them. The germline V gene encodes CDR1 SGHTA and CDR2 FQGNSA. The CDR3 runs to 14 residues. Here the CDR3 reads CASSRSPYQETQYF. CDR3 bases: TGTGCCAGCAGCCGCAGCCCCTACCAAGAGACCCAGTACTTC.

V usage is TRBV28 and J usage is TRBJ1-1; D is uncertain. The CDR3 extends over 14 amino acids. CDR1 MDHEN and CDR2 SYDVKM come from the germline V gene. Trimming took 6 bases from V and 6 from J, leaving 17 bases between them. The CDR3 sequence: CASSQTRISAEAFF. The CDR3 DNA is TGTGCCAGCAGCCAGACAAGGATCTCAGCTGAAGCTTTCTTT. The variable domain in full, completed from reference TRBV28 and TRBJ1-1, reads DVKVTQSSRYLVKRTGEKVFLECVQDMDHENMFWYRQDPGLGLRLIYFSYDVKMKEKGDIPEGYSVSREKKERFSLILESASTNQTSMYLCASSQTRISAEAFFGQGTRLTVV.

In this sample, this clonotype turned up a few times. J is TRBJ1-2 and V is TRBV20-1; no definite D call. V lost 0 bases, J lost 3 bases, and 8 bases lay in between. Germline V gene lookup returns CDR1 DFQATT and CDR2 SNEGSKA (reference sequence). This CDR3 has 13 residues. Written as DNA, the CDR3 is TGCAGTGCTAGAGATGAGCGTGACTATGGCTACACCTTC. As protein: CSARDERDYGYTF.

The DNA of the CDR3 is TGTGCCATCAGTGAGCACCCGAGAGTGAACACTGAAGCTTTCTTT. Protein: CAISEHPRVNTEAFF. The rearrangement uses TRBV10-3 and TRBJ1-1; the D is unclear. Per germline, CDR1 ENHRY and CDR2 SYGVKD. V dropped 2 bases and J dropped 0 bases, with 10 bases sitting between them. This CDR3 is built from 15 residues.

This clonotype was seen a few times. The V gene is TRBV27, the J gene TRBJ2-5; TRBD2 matches 7 bases. This CDR3 contains 15 residues. The germline gives CDR1 MNHEY, CDR2 SMNVEV (reference sequence). J was trimmed by 11 bases and V by 5 bases; bases with no gene match: 17. DNA of the CDR3: TGTGCCAGCAGTCCCCTTGGGGGGGACTACAATGAGCAGTACTTC. This sequence encodes CASSPLGGDYNEQYF.

This chain connects TRBV25-1 to TRBJ2-1, with TRBD1 matching 8 bases. This CDR3 contains 16 residues. The germline gives CDR1 MGHDK, CDR2 SYGVNS. J lost 12 bases, V lost 4 bases, and 17 bases had no gene match. CDR3 coding DNA: TGTGCCAGCAGTGGTATATACGGGACAGGTACCTTGGGGCAGTTCTTC. As protein: CASSGIYGTGTLGQFF. Variable domain in full (rest from reference TRBV25-1 and TRBJ2-1): EADIYQTPRYLVIGTGKKITLECSQTMGHDKMYWYQQDPGMELHLIHYSYGVNSTEKGDLSSESTVSRIRTEHFPLTLESARPSHTSQYLCASSGIYGTGTLGQFFGPGTRLTVL.

Regarding this clonotype: One junction end does not reproduce the germline sequence, and a read error may be involved. J is TRBJ2-7 and V is TRBV24-1; no firm D call. The J call could be wrong; TRBJ2-5 is a better fit for the DNA end. This CDR3 is built from 13 residues. The V gene's germline CDR1 is KGHDR and CDR2 SFDVKD. The CDR3 sequence: CTTSDLIMGTQYF. The DNA for the CDR3 is TGTACCACCAGTGATTTGATTATGGGGACCCAGTACTTC.

The genes are TRBV3-1 and TRBJ2-1, with no clear D. The CDR3 extends over 17 amino acids. CDR1 is LGHDT, CDR2 YNNKEL, per germline (reference sequence). Trimming pared 1 base from V and 0 bases from J, leaving 13 bases between. The CDR3 DNA follows: TGTGCCAGCAGCCAAGTTATTCGAGCGAGCTCCTACAATGAGCAGTTCTTC. This encodes CASSQVIRASSYNEQFF.

The V gene is TRBV6-6, the J gene TRBJ2-7; TRBD2 matches 9 bases. Germline loops: CDR1 MNHNY, CDR2 SVGAGI (reference sequence). This CDR3 has 15 amino acids. Trimming took 5 bases from V and 2 from J; bases not matched to a gene: 7. CDR3 in amino acids: CASSSSGLAAYEQYF. CDR3 DNA sequence: TGTGCCAGCAGTAGTTCGGGACTAGCCGCCTACGAGCAGTACTTC.

This rearrangement joins TRBV19 to TRBJ2-4; D remains ambiguous. There are 12 residues in the CDR3. Germline CDR1 LNHDA, CDR2 SQIVND (reference sequence). Trimming took off 4 bases at V and 6 bases at J, with 7 bases between the two ends. The DNA of the CDR3 is TGTGCCAGTAGTACCGACACAAACATTCAGTACTTC. Translation gives CASSTDTNIQYF.

This chain joins TRBV12-3 or TRBV12-4 and TRBJ2-1; 11 positions match TRBD2. This CDR3 contains 16 residues. Trimming removed 6 bases from V and 9 bases from J; junction bases left unmatched: 13. The CDR3 region is CASRFPLAGDWGEQFF. CDR3 bases: TGTGCCAGCAGATTCCCACTAGCGGGAGATTGGGGTGAGCAGTTCTTC.

This clonotype was counted many times. The V call is TRBV5-1, the J call TRBJ2-5; 10 bases fit TRBD2. The CDR3 is 17 residues long. Germline values: CDR1 SGHRS, CDR2 YFSETQ. Trimming took 4 bases from V and 2 from J; bases not matched to a gene: 11. The CDR3 protein is CASSISSGSVGQETQYF. CDR3 sequence (DNA): TGCGCCAGCAGCATATCTAGCGGGAGTGTTGGGCAAGAGACCCAGTACTTC.

V is TRBV2 and J is TRBJ1-2; D gene uncertain. Looked up from germline, CDR1 is SNHLY and CDR2 is FYNNEI. The CDR3 length is 13 residues. Trimming stripped 6 bases from V and 6 bases from J, with 14 bases between. The CDR3 nucleotides are TGTGCCAGCAGGATCGACGTGACCCATGGCTACACCTTC. This codes for CASRIDVTHGYTF.

The table lists this clonotype with a few counts. The chain combines TRBV6-1 with TRBJ1-2; D is unresolved. CDR1 is MNHNS, CDR2 SASEGT, per germline. This CDR3 is built from 16 residues. V was cut by 7 bases and J by 0 bases, with 18 bases left in between. In nucleotides, the CDR3 is TGTGCCAGCACCCTCAGCCCTGGGCAGACTAACTATGGCTACACCTTC. It yields the protein CASTLSPGQTNYGYTF.

The CDR3 sequence is CASSLSLAGGQYF. CDR3 coding DNA: TGTGCCAGCAGCTTATCCCTAGCGGGAGGTCAGTACTTC. This sequence joins TRBV7-2 and TRBJ2-7, with 11 bases matching TRBD2. The CDR3 sequence is 13 residues long. CDR1 and CDR2 (germline): SGHTA, FQGNSA. Trimming cost V 2 bases and J 10 bases; bases outside gene matches: 4.

The chain has TRBV4-2 and TRBJ1-2; TRBD1 might be the D (5 bases). This CDR3 comprises 16 residues. Deletions cut 0 bases from V and 4 bases from J, with 15 bases between. Germline loops: CDR1 LGHNA, CDR2 YNFKEQ. The CDR3 spells CASSQDLWEGSYGYTF. The CDR3 region has the DNA TGTGCCAGCAGCCAAGATTTGTGGGAGGGGTCCTATGGCTACACCTTC.

This clonotype was observed a few times. The junction and the germline gene differ at one end; a read error may be behind it. This chain connects TRBV10-3 to TRBJ2-2; tentatively, D is TRBD2 (5 bases). The CDR3 contains 16 residues. Germline V gene data show CDR1 as ENHRY and CDR2 as SYGVKD. CDR3 sequence (DNA): TGTGCCATCGGTGAAATATCTCGAGGGATAACCGGGGAGCTGTTTTTT. As protein: CAIGEISRGITGELFF.

Turning to this clonotype: Germline and junction disagree at one end, which may indicate a read error. The V and J genes are TRBV18 and TRBJ2-1; possibly TRBD2 for D (6 bases). The CDR3 is 14 amino acids. CDR1 and CDR2 from the germline V gene are KGHSH and LQKENI. The CDR3 protein is CASPPSRGYNEQFF. CDR3 DNA: TGTGCCAGCCCACCATCACGGGGGTACAATGAGCAGTTCTTC.

The sample holds a few counts of this clonotype. The rearrangement uses TRBV28 and TRBJ2-2, with 7 bases fitting TRBD1. The V gene end was trimmed by 5 bases and the J gene end by 2 bases; junction bases not matched to a gene: 11. The CDR3 has 17 amino acids. Per the germline V gene, CDR1 is MDHEN and CDR2 is SYDVKM. The CDR3 DNA reads TGTGCCAGCAGTCTCCGTCTTGGGACAGTTAACACCGGGGAGCTGTTTTTT. Its protein product is CASSLRLGTVNTGELFF.